These T cell receptor beta chains were read from a single sample in a study of cytomegalovirus exposure and HLA in healthy donors. Method: immunoSEQ multiplex PCR; TCRdb's copy keeps in-frame clones and lacks some. The sample's table shows more than 90,000 clones. Sequenced material: PBMCs. The receptors originated from a man aged 35 to 55 in good health and CMV-seropositive. CDR3s include the opening cysteine and the closing phenylalanine or tryptophan. A D gene is named only where the DNA matches it firmly.

j_call	d_call	v_call	cdr3_nt	cdr3_aa
TRBJ2-7	-	TRBV7-9	TGTGCCAGCAGCTTAGGAGGTGGATGGAACGAGCAGTACTTC	CASSLGGGWNEQYF
TRBJ2-3	TRBD1	TRBV11-2	TGTGCCAGCAGCTACAGGGGTACAGATACGCAGTATTTT	CASSYRGTDTQYF
TRBJ2-7	-	TRBV14	TGTGCCAGCAGCCAACAGGGAAGAGTCCACGAGCAGTACTTC	CASSQQGRVHEQYF
TRBJ2-2	-	TRBV7-9	TGTGCCAGCAGCCCAGGGACATTGAACACCGGGGAGCTGTTTTTT	CASSPGTLNTGELFF
TRBJ1-2	TRBD1	TRBV7-8	TGTGCCAGCAGCCCGGACAGGGTCTATGGCTACACCTTC	CASSPDRVYGYTF
TRBJ1-4	TRBD1	TRBV11-2	TGTGCCAGCAGCTCTCACCTCCGGGACAGGGATGAAAAACTGTTTTTT	CASSSHLRDRDEKLFF
TRBJ2-5	TRBD1	TRBV27	TGTGCCAGCAGCCTTTACAGGGGGCTAGCGGAGACCCAGTACTTC	CASSLYRGLAETQYF
TRBJ2-5	TRBD2	TRBV7-9	TGTGCCAGCAGCTTTGGTTCGGGAGGAGAGACCCAGTACTTC	CASSFGSGGETQYF
TRBJ2-7	-	TRBV29-1	TGCAGCGTCGAACGGAGGGAGAGTACGGAGCAGTACTTC	CSVERRESTEQYF
TRBJ2-7	TRBD1	TRBV5-1	TGCGCCAGCAGCTTGTCGGGGGACAGGGCGTACGAGCAGTACTTC	CASSLSGDRAYEQYF
TRBJ2-2	-	TRBV4-1	TGCGCCAGCAGCCAAGCTCCCAGGGCCCCCAACGGGGAGCTGTTTTTT	CASSQAPRAPNGELFF
TRBJ2-7	TRBD1	TRBV2	TGTGCCAGCAGGGGGGACAGGGGGTACGAGCAGTACTTC	CASRGDRGYEQYF
TRBJ2-5	TRBD1	TRBV27	TGTGCCAGCAGTTTTAGACAGGGGTCATACGAGACCCAGTACTTC	CASSFRQGSYETQYF
TRBJ1-5	TRBD1	TRBV9	TGTGCCAGCAGCGCCTCGGACAGGTCTATTCAGCCCCAGCATTTT	CASSASDRSIQPQHF
TRBJ1-4	-	TRBV25-1	TGTGCCAGCAGTGAAACAGGAAATGGAAAACTGTTTTTT	CASSETGNGKLFF
TRBJ2-2	TRBD2	TRBV27	TGTGCCAGCAGTTTATCTAGCGGGAGCACCACCGGGGAGCTGTTTTTT	CASSLSSGSTTGELFF
TRBJ2-1	TRBD2	TRBV27	TGTGCCAGCAGTTCCCCGGGACTAGGCAACAATGAGCAGTTCTTC	CASSSPGLGNNEQFF
TRBJ2-7	TRBD2	TRBV7-7	TGTGCTAGCAGCTTGAATAGCGGGAGCTCCTACGAGCAGTACTTC	CASSLNSGSSYEQYF
TRBJ2-4	-	TRBV7-8	TGTGCCAGCAGCTTAGACGGGAGTGGCATTCAGTACTTC	CASSLDGSGIQYF
TRBJ2-7	TRBD2	TRBV2	TGTGCCAGCAGTGAAGCCACGACTAGCAGACTCTACGAGCAGTACTTC	CASSEATTSRLYEQYF
TRBJ1-1	-	TRBV5-4	TGTGCCAGCAGCTTGAATCCGACGATCGGGAGGTTATCTGAAGCTTTCTTT	CASSLNPTIGRLSEAFF
TRBJ2-7	TRBD1	TRBV18	TGTGCCAGCTCACCATACCAGGGGGCATCCTACGAGCAGTACTTC	CASSPYQGASYEQYF
TRBJ1-5	-	TRBV7-9	TGTGCCAGCAGCCCGAGACGGGATCAGCCCCAGCATTTT	CASSPRRDQPQHF
TRBJ1-4	-	TRBV15	TGTGCCACCAGCAGGTGGGTTACAGGGCAGAATGAAAAACTGTTTTTT	CATSRWVTGQNEKLFF
TRBJ2-1	TRBD2	TRBV9	TGTGCCAGCAGCTTTCACAAGGCGGGAGGGCCTGGGGGCAATGAGCAGTTCTTC	CASSFHKAGGPGGNEQFF
TRBJ2-2	TRBD2	TRBV15	TGTGCCACCAGCAGACCTGAAAGACTAGCGGGAGTTACCGGGGAGCTGTTTTTT	CATSRPERLAGVTGELFF
TRBJ2-2	TRBD2	TRBV19	TGTGCCAGTAGTATGGCGGGAGGGCCCCCCGGGGAGCTGTTTTTT	CASSMAGGPPGELFF
TRBJ2-7	-	TRBV7-2	TGTGCCAGCAGCTTAGCCACGGGAGCGGGCGAGCAGTACTTC	CASSLATGAGEQYF
TRBJ2-5	-	TRBV6-1	TGTGCCAGCATGGGAGGATGGGAGACCCAGTACTTC	CASMGGWETQYF
TRBJ1-3	-	TRBV7-9	TGTGCCAGCAGCACAACTACCCCGTCGGCAGCTGGAAACACCATATATTTT	CASSTTTPSAAGNTIYF
TRBJ1-1	-	TRBV7-2	TGTGCCAGCAGCCTACTACAGGGTATGAACACTGAAGCTTTCTTT	CASSLLQGMNTEAFF
TRBJ2-5	-	TRBV5-4	TGTGCCAGCAGCTGGGCCCGGGAGACCCAGTACTTC	CASSWARETQYF
TRBJ1-1	-	TRBV6-5	TGTGCCAGCAGTTACTCGAGGAGGGGCCTAAACACTGAAGCTTTCTTT	CASSYSRRGLNTEAFF
TRBJ1-6	TRBD1	TRBV6-5	TGTGCCAGCCGCCCAAACAGGGGTGCGAATTCACCCCTCCACTTT	CASRPNRGANSPLHF
TRBJ2-3	TRBD2	TRBV7-3	TGTGCCAGCAGTCCTAGCGGGAGCACAGATACGCAGTATTTT	CASSPSGSTDTQYF
TRBJ2-1	-	TRBV10-3	TGTGCCATCAGTGGCGGCAGGGATAACCACAATGAGCAGTTCTTC	CAISGGRDNHNEQFF
TRBJ2-3	-	TRBV7-9	TGTGCCAGCAGCTTGGGGAGCTCGACAGATACGCAGTATTTT	CASSLGSSTDTQYF
TRBJ2-7	-	TRBV27	TGTGCCAGCAGTCTAGCGTCTAGCTCCTACGAGCAGTACTTC	CASSLASSSYEQYF
TRBJ2-3	TRBD2	TRBV29-1	TGCAGCGTTGATGGTTTAGGTGCTAGCGGGAGTTCAGTGGATACGCAGTATTTT	CSVDGLGASGSSVDTQYF
TRBJ2-2	-	TRBV27	TGTGCCAGCAGTTATAACGGGGAGCTGTTTTTT	CASSYNGELFF